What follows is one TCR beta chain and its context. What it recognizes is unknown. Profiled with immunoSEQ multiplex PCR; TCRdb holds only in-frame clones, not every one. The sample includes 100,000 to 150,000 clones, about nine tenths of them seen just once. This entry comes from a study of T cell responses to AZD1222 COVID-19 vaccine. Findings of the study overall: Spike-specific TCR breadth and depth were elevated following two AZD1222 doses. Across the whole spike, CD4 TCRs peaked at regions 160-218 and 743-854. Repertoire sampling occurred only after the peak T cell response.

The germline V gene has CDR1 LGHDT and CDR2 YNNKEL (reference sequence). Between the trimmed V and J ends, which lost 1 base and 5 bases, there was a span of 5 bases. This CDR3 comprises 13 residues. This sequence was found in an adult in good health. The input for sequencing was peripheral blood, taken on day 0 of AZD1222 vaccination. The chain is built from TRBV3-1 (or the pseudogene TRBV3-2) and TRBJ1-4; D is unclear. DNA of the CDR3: TGTGCCAGCAGCCAAGGAGGGAATGAAAAACTGTTTTTT. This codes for CASSQGGNEKLFF.